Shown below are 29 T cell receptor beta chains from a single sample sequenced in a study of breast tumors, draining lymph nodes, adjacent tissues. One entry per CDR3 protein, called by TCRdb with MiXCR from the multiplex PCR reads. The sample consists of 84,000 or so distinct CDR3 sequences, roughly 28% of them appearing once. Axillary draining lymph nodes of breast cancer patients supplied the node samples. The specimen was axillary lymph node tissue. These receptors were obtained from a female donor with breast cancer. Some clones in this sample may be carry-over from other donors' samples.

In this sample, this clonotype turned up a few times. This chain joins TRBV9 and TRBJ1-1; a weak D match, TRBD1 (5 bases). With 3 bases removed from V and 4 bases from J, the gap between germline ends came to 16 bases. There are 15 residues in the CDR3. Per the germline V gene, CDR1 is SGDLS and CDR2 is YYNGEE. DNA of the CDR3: TGTGCCAGCAGCGCGGGCCTGGGACGGCTCACTGAAGCTTTCTTT. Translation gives CASSAGLGRLTEAFF.

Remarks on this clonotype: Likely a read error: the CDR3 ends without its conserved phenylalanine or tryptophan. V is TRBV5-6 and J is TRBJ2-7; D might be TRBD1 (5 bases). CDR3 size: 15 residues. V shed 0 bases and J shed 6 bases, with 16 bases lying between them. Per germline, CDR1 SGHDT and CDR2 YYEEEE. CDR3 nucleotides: TGTGCCAGCAGCTTGGCGCCAGGGCTTATGGGCGAGCAGTACCTC. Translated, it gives CASSLAPGLMGEQYL.

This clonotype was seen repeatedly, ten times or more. The CDR3 DNA follows: TGTGCCAGCAGCGCTGGAGGTAGCTCCTATAATTCACCCCTCCACTTT. It codes for CASSAGGSSYNSPLHF. This chain connects TRBV7-2 to TRBJ1-6; no firm D call. Germline V gene sequence: CDR1 SGHTA, CDR2 FQGNSA. V was cut by 5 bases and J by 0 bases, with 11 bases left in between. CDR3 length: 16 residues.

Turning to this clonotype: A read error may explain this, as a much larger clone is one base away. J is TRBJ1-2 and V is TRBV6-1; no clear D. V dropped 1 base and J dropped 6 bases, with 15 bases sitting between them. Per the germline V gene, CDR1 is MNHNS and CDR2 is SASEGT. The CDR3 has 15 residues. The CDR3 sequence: CASSEVMVGDHGYTF. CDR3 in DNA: TGTGCCAGCAGTGAAGTAATGGTCGGCGACCATGGCTACACCTTC.

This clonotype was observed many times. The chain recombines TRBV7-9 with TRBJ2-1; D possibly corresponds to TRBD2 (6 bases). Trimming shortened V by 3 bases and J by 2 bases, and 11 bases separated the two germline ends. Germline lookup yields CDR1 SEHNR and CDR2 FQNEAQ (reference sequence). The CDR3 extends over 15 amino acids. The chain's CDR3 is CASSFWGEPYNEQFF. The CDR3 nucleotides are TGTGCCAGCAGCTTTTGGGGGGAGCCCTACAATGAGCAGTTCTTC.

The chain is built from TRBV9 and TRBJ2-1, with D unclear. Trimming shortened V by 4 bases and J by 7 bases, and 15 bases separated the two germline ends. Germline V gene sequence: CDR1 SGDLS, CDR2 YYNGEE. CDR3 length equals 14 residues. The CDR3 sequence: CASSPSTFMNEQFF. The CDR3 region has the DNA TGTGCCAGCAGCCCGTCAACGTTTATGAATGAGCAGTTCTTC.

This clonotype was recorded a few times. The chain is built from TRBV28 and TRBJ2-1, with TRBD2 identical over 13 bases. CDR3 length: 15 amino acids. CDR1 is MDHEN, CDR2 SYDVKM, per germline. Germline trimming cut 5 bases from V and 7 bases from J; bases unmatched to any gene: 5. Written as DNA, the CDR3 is TGTGCCAGCAGTCCAGGACTAGCGGGAGTAAATGAGCAGTTCTTC. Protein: CASSPGLAGVNEQFF.

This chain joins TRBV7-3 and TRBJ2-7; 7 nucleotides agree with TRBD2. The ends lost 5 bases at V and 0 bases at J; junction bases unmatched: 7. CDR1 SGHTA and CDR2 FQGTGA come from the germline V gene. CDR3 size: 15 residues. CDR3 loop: CASSPHGGSSYEQYF. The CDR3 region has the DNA TGTGCCAGCAGCCCCCACGGCGGGAGCTCCTACGAGCAGTACTTC.

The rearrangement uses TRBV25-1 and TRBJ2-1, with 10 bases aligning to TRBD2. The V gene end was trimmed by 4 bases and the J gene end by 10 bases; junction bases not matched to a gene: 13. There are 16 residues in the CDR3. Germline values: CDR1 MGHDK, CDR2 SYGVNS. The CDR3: CASSARTSGLFPEQFF. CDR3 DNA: TGTGCCAGCAGTGCTCGGACTAGCGGTCTCTTTCCCGAGCAGTTCTTC. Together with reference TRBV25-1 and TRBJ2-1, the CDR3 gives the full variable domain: EADIYQTPRYLVIGTGKKITLECSQTMGHDKMYWYQQDPGMELHLIHYSYGVNSTEKGDLSSESTVSRIRTEHFPLTLESARPSHTSQYLCASSARTSGLFPEQFFGPGTRLTVL.

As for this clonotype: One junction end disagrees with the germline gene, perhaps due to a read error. Here the CDR3 reads CASSLGGARSYGQYF. CDR3 in DNA: TGTGCCAGCAGCTTGGGGGGCGCGAGGTCCTACGGGCAGTACTTC. J is TRBJ2-7 and V is TRBV5-4, with a weak D call TRBD1 (5 bases). The CDR3 totals 15 residues. CDR1 is SGHNT and CDR2 is YYREEE in the germline V gene (reference sequence). The full variable domain, with the rest looked up from reference TRBV5-4 and TRBJ2-7, is ETGVTQSPTHLIKTRGQQVTLRCSSQSGHNTVSWYQQALGQGPQFIFQYYREEENGRGNFPPRFSGLQFPNYSSELNVNALELDDSALYLCASSLGGARSYGQYFGPGTRLTVT.

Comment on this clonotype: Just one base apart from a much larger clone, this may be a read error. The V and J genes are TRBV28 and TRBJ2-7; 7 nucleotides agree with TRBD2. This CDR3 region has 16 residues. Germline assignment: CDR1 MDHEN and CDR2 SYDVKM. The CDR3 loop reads CASSFVLAERYYKQYF. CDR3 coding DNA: TGTGCCAGCAGTTTCGTTCTAGCGGAGAGATACTACAAGCAGTACTTC.

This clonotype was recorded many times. CDR3 bases: TGCGCCAGCAGCTTAGGGACTAGCGCCTCCTACGAGCAGTACTTC. It yields the protein CASSLGTSASYEQYF. The rearrangement uses TRBV5-1 and TRBJ2-7, with 10 bases identical to TRBD2. Germline V gene data show CDR1 as SGHRS and CDR2 as YFSETQ. The CDR3 length is 15 residues. The V segment lost 2 bases and the J segment 0 bases; nucleotides outside the gene matches: 2.

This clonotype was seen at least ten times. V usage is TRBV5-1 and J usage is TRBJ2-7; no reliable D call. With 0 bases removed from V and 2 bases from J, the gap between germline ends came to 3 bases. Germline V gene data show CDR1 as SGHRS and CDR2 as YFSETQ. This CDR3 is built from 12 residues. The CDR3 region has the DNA TGCGCCAGCAGCTTGGACACCTACGAGCAGTACTTC. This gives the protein CASSLDTYEQYF.

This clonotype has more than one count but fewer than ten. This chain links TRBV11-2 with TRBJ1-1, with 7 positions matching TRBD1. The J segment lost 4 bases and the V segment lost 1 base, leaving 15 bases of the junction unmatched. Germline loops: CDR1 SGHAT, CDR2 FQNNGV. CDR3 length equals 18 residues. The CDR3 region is CASSLVQGPDVVFTEAFF. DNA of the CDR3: TGTGCCAGCAGCTTAGTACAGGGGCCGGACGTAGTATTCACTGAAGCTTTCTTT.

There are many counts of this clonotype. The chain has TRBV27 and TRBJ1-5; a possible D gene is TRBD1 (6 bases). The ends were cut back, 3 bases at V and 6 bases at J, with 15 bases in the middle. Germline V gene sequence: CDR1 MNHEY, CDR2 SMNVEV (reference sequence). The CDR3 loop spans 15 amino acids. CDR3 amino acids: CASSFLRGAGQPQHF. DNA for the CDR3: TGTGCCAGCAGTTTCCTCAGGGGCGCGGGTCAGCCCCAGCATTTT.

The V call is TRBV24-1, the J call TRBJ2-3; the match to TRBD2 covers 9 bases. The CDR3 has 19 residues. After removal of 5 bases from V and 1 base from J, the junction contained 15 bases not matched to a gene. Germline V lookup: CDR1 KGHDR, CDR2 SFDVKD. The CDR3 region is CATSAFELAGVQGTDTQYF. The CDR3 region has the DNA TGTGCCACCAGTGCCTTCGAGTTAGCGGGAGTGCAAGGCACAGATACGCAGTATTTT.

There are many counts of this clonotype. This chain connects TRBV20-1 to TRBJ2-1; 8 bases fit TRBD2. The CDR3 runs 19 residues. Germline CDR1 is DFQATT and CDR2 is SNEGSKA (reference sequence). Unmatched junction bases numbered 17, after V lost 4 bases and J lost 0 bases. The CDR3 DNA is TGCAGTGCTAACCCCATCTCCGGGACTAGTTCCCTCTCCTACAATGAGCAGTTCTTC. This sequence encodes CSANPISGTSSLSYNEQFF.

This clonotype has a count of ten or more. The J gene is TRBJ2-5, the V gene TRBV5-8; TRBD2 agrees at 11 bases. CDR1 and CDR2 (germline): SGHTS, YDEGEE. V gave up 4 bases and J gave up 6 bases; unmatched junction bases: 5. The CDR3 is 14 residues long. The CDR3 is CASSLLAGVQTQYF. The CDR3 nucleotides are TGTGCCAGCAGCCTACTAGCGGGAGTTCAGACCCAGTACTTC.

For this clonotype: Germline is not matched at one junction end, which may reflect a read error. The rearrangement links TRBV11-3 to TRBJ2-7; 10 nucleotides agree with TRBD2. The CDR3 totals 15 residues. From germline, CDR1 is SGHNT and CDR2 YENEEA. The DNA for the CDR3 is TGTGCCAGCAGCCCAAGGACTAGCGGACTCTACGAGCAGCACTTC. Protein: CASSPRTSGLYEQHF.

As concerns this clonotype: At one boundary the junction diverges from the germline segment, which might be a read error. The CDR3 nucleotides are TGCAGTGCTTTGGGTGGTACGCATCAGCCCCAGCAGTTT. Translated: CSALGGTHQPQQF. The V and J genes are TRBV20-1 and TRBJ1-5, with no clear D. The CDR3 length is 13 residues. Germline V gives CDR1 DFQATT, CDR2 SNEGSKA (reference sequence).

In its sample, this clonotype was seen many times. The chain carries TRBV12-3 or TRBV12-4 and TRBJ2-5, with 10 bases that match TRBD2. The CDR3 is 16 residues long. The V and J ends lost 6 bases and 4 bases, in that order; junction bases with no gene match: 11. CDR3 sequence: CASSPLVAGGPETQYF. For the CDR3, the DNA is TGTGCCAGCAGCCCCTTGGTAGCGGGAGGTCCAGAGACCCAGTACTTC.

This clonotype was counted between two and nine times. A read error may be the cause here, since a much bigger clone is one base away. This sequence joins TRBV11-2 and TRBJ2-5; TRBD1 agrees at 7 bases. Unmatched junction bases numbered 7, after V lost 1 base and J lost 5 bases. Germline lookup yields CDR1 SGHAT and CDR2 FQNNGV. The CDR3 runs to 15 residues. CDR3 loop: CASSLVRGPGETQYF. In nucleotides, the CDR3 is TGTGCCAGCAGCTTAGTTAGGGGGCCGGGGGAGACCCAGTACTTC.

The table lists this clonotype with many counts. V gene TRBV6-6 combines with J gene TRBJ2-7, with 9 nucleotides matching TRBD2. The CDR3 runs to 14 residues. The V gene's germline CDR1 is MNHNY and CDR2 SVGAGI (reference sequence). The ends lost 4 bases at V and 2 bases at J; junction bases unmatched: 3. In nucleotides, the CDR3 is TGTGCCAGCAGTTTTCAGCGGGAGGCCTACGAGCAGTACTTC. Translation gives CASSFQREAYEQYF.

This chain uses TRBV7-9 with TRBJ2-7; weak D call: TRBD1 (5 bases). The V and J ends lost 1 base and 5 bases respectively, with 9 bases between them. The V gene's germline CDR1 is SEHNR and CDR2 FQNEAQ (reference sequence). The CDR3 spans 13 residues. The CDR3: CASSLVPGNEQYF. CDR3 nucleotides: TGTGCCAGCAGCTTAGTGCCAGGGAACGAGCAGTACTTC.

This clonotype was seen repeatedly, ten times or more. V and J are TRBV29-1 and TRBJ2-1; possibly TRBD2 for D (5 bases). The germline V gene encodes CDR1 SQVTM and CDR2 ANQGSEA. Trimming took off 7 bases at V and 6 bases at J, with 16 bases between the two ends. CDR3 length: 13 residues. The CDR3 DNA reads TGCAGCGCCCCTGTGCGGGCGAGCAATGAGCAGTTCTTC. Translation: CSAPVRASNEQFF.

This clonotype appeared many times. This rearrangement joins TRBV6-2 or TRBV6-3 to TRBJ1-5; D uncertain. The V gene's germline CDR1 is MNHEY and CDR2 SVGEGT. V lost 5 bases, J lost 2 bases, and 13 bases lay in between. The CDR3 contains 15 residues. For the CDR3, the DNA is TGTGCCAGCAGTCCCCGGGCAGGACGCAATCAGCCCCAGCATTTT. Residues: CASSPRAGRNQPQHF.

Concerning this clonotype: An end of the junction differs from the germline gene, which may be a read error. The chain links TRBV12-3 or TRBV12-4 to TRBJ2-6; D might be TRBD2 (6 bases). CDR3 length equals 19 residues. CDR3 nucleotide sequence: TGTGCCAGTAGTTCAACACCGGGACGGGGGATCTCTGGGGCCAACGTCCTGACTTTC. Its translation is CASSSTPGRGISGANVLTF.

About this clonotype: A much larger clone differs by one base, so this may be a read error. The CDR3 protein is CAAMREIGGLFF. DNA for the CDR3: TGTGCCGCTATGCGGGAGATCGGGGGGCTGTTTTTT. The chain is built from TRBV10-3 and TRBJ2-2, with 7 bases lining up with TRBD2. The CDR3 totals 12 residues. Germline V gene sequence: CDR1 ENHRY, CDR2 SYGVKD.

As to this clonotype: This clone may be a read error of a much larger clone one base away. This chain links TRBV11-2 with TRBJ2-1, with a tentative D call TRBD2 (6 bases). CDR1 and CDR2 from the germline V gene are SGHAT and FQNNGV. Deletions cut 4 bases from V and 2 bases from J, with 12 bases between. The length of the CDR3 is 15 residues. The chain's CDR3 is CASSSDGTPYNEQFF. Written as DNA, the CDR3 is TGTGCCAGCAGCTCCGACGGGACTCCCTACAATGAGCAGTTCTTC.